This T cell receptor beta chain was sequenced for a study of T-cell memory formation after mild COVID-19. From the 5' RACE reads, TCRdb called clonotypes with MiXCR, one entry per CDR3 protein. The sample lists 150,000 to 200,000 distinct CDR3 sequences; 13% to 15% were seen once. From germline, CDR1 is KGHDR and CDR2 SFDVKD. J lost 4 bases, V lost 3 bases, and 4 bases had no gene match. The CDR3 length is 14 residues. This clonotype was seen a few times. The chain couples TRBV24-1 to TRBJ1-2; 7 positions match TRBD1. This TCR came from an adult woman who had mild COVID-19 (a few samples of this study predate the infection). Cell type and time point are not known. Material for sequencing was PBMCs or a T cell subset sorted from them (not recorded which). The CDR3: CATSDEDRVYGYTF. In DNA, the CDR3 is TGTGCCACCAGTGATGAAGACAGGGTCTATGGCTACACCTTC.